These 24 T cell receptor beta chains were sequenced from one sample in a study of identical twins. Each CDR3 protein is one row after TCRdb ran MiXCR on the 5' RACE reads. In the table there are approximately 230,000 distinct CDR3 sequences, 6% to 7% of which are singletons. Another study also made use of these data, one on T cells expressing NK-cell markers.

Sequenced input: CD8+ T cells sorted from blood. Receptors were obtained from a woman aged 18-29 years in good health.

The rearrangement uses TRBV7-9 and TRBJ2-6, with D unresolved. The V gene's germline CDR1 is SEHNR and CDR2 FQNEAQ (reference sequence). CDR3 length: 14 amino acids. V gave up 5 bases and J gave up 2 bases, with 7 bases separating them. The CDR3 DNA reads as TGTGCCAGCAGCACCACGACTGGGGCCAACGTCCTGACTTTC. Protein product: CASSTTTGANVLTF.

This clonotype was observed a few times. V usage is TRBV15 and J usage is TRBJ2-5, with D unresolved. Trimming shortened V by 0 bases and J by 2 bases, and 10 bases separated the two germline ends. This CDR3 contains 15 residues. Germline loops: CDR1 LNHNV, CDR2 YYDKDF (reference sequence). The CDR3 reads CATSREWLLQETQYF. The CDR3 nucleotides are TGTGCCACCAGCAGAGAGTGGTTGTTGCAAGAGACCCAGTACTTC.

This clonotype was seen only a few times. The chain links TRBV18 to TRBJ1-2; 7 nucleotides match TRBD1. Per the germline V gene, CDR1 is KGHSH and CDR2 is LQKENI. This CDR3 has 16 residues. V gave up 6 bases and J gave up 4 bases; unmatched junction bases: 14. The CDR3 nucleotides read TGTGCCAGCTCCCGGACAGGCCCCTATCCAGGCTATGGCTACACCTTC. Translating it yields CASSRTGPYPGYGYTF.

This clonotype was counted a few times. The chain links TRBV4-2 to TRBJ2-7; a possible D gene is TRBD2 (7 bases). The CDR3 runs to 16 residues. Trimming took 0 bases from V and 2 from J, leaving 14 bases between them. The germline V gene has CDR1 LGHNA and CDR2 YNFKEQ. For the CDR3, the DNA is TGTGCCAGCAGCCAAGAAGTGGGAGGGGGGACCTACGAGCAGTACTTC. The encoded protein is CASSQEVGGGTYEQYF.

This clonotype was counted between two and nine times. V gene TRBV6-6 combines with J gene TRBJ1-2, with D uncertain. Germline V lookup: CDR1 MNHNY, CDR2 SVGAGI (reference sequence). Trimming shortened V by 6 bases and J by 1 base, and 9 bases separated the two germline ends. This CDR3 contains 13 residues. CDR3 DNA: TGTGCCAGCAGCCCCCAAAGTAACTATGGCTACACCTTC. Residues: CASSPQSNYGYTF.

This clonotype came up many times. The J gene is TRBJ2-7, the V gene TRBV10-1; D not resolved. CDR1 is WNHNN and CDR2 is SYGVQD in the germline V gene (reference sequence). The ends were cut back, 2 bases at V and 1 base at J, with 6 bases in the middle. The CDR3 is 13 residues long. CDR3: CASSEAESYEQYF. CDR3 DNA: TGCGCCAGCAGTGAGGCCGAGTCCTACGAGCAGTACTTC.

The chain has TRBV4-3 and TRBJ2-3; 10 positions agree with TRBD2. The CDR3 consists of 16 residues. CDR1 and CDR2 from the germline V gene are LGHNA and YSLEER. V was clipped by 0 bases and J by 3 bases; unmatched bases: 3. CDR3 in amino acids: CASSQDEGLATDTQYF. As DNA, the CDR3 is TGCGCCAGCAGCCAAGATGAGGGACTAGCGACAGATACGCAGTATTTT.

This chain uses TRBV29-1 with TRBJ2-3, with a tentative D call TRBD2 (7 bases). The V end lost 4 bases, the J end lost 9 bases, and 17 bases lay between the germline ends. This CDR3 contains 13 residues. Germline CDR1 SQVTM, CDR2 ANQGSEA. CDR3 nucleotides: TGCAGCGTTGTTAAGGGGGGGGATTTGACGCAGTATTTT. Protein sequence: CSVVKGGDLTQYF.

This clonotype was seen many times. This chain joins TRBV2 and TRBJ2-1, with D maybe TRBD2 (5 bases). Trimming removed 6 bases from V and 8 bases from J, with 17 bases in between. Germline CDR1 SNHLY, CDR2 FYNNEI. The CDR3 runs to 14 residues. CDR3 DNA sequence: TGTGCCAGCAGCCCGAACACTAGTTACCATGAGCAGTTCTTC. Its translation: CASSPNTSYHEQFF. Combining the CDR3 with reference TRBV2 and TRBJ2-1 gives the whole variable domain EPEVTQTPSHQVTQMGQEVILRCVPISNHLYFYWYRQILGQKVEFLVSFYNNEISEKSEIFDDQFSVERPDGSNFTLKIRSTKLEDSAMYFCASSPNTSYHEQFFGPGTRLTVL.

The V gene is TRBV6-1, the J gene TRBJ2-5, with 10 bases aligning to TRBD2. The CDR3 totals 17 residues. With 7 bases clipped from V and 4 bases from J, the junction kept 15 bases outside the gene matches. Per the germline V gene, CDR1 is MNHNS and CDR2 is SASEGT. The DNA for the CDR3 is TGTGCCAGCATCGAGACTAGCGGGCGGACCTGGAGAGAGACCCAGTACTTC. Translated, it gives CASIETSGRTWRETQYF.

The V gene is TRBV30, the J gene TRBJ2-3; D gene ambiguous. The CDR3 sequence is 14 residues long. V was pared by 1 base and J by 2 bases, with 10 bases between. The germline CDR1 and CDR2 sequences are GTSNPN and SVGIG (reference sequence). The DNA of the CDR3 is TGTGCCTGGAGTGACAGTGGTCTCACAGATACGCAGTATTTT. This encodes CAWSDSGLTDTQYF.

This clonotype was counted only a few times. The genes are TRBV19 and TRBJ1-2; D is undetermined. The CDR3 has 12 amino acids. The germline CDR1 and CDR2 sequences are LNHDA and SQIVND (reference sequence). Trimming cost V 3 bases and J 8 bases, with 10 bases left between them. The CDR3 spells CASSISMSGYTF. CDR3 in DNA: TGTGCCAGTAGTATTTCCATGTCGGGCTACACCTTC.

V gene TRBV29-1 combines with J gene TRBJ2-7, with 9 positions matching TRBD1. After removal of 6 bases from V and 3 bases from J, the junction contained 12 bases not matched to a gene. Germline CDR1 SQVTM, CDR2 ANQGSEA. The CDR3 is 15 residues long. This chain's CDR3 is CSVGGGTGTFYEQYF. The CDR3 DNA is TGCAGCGTGGGTGGAGGGACAGGGACTTTCTACGAGCAGTACTTC.

This clonotype was counted between two and nine times. V usage is TRBV10-2 and J usage is TRBJ2-5; D is ambiguous. The V end was cut by 4 bases, the J end by 5 bases, with 14 bases between. CDR1 and CDR2 from the germline V gene are WSHSY and SAAADI. CDR3 length equals 14 residues. CDR3 in DNA: TGCGCCAGCAGTGTCGGTACAGCTCGGGAGACCCAGTACTTC. As protein: CASSVGTARETQYF.

This clonotype was observed a handful of times. This chain joins TRBV5-6 and TRBJ1-1, with D unclear. CDR1 is SGHDT, CDR2 YYEEEE, per germline. Trimming removed 2 bases at V and 6 bases at J, with 14 bases between. CDR3 size: 14 residues. CDR3 amino acids: CASSFGSAAAEAFF. CDR3 sequence (DNA): TGTGCCAGCAGCTTTGGGTCGGCCGCCGCTGAAGCTTTCTTT.

The chain is built from TRBV20-1 and TRBJ2-7; D is unclear. Trimming took 1 base from V and 6 from J, leaving 13 bases between them. The CDR3 covers 13 residues. Germline V gene sequence: CDR1 DFQATT, CDR2 SNEGSKA (reference sequence). The CDR3 nucleotides are TGCAGTGCTAGAGGCATGTCCCGTAGCGAGCAGTACTTC. It translates to CSARGMSRSEQYF.

The rearrangement uses TRBV6-1 and TRBJ1-5; D gene ambiguous. Trimming shortened V by 1 base and J by 6 bases, and 1 base separated the two germline ends. The CDR3 has 11 amino acids. Germline CDR1 is MNHNS and CDR2 is SASEGT. The CDR3 protein is CASSEGQPQHF. CDR3 bases: TGTGCCAGCAGTGAAGGTCAGCCCCAGCATTTT.

This clonotype has just a few counts. This chain links TRBV27 with TRBJ2-6; 9 bases align to TRBD1. Germline CDR1 MNHEY, CDR2 SMNVEV (reference sequence). The J segment lost 5 bases and the V segment lost 9 bases, leaving 8 bases of the junction unmatched. The CDR3 consists of 15 residues. CDR3 sequence reads: CASRGTGRWANVLTF. CDR3 coding DNA: TGTGCCAGTCGAGGGACAGGGCGCTGGGCCAACGTCCTGACTTTC. Full variable domain (missing parts from reference TRBV27 and TRBJ2-6): EAQVTQNPRYLITVTGKKLTVTCSQNMNHEYMSWYRQDPGLGLRQIYYSMNVEVTDKGDVPEGYKVSRKEKRNFPLILESPSPNQTSLYFCASRGTGRWANVLTFGAGSRLTVL.

This clonotype appeared a few times. The rearrangement joins TRBV6-1 to TRBJ2-7; D is uncertain. The V end lost 6 bases, the J end lost 1 base, and 13 bases lay between the germline ends. The length of the CDR3 is 14 residues. CDR1 and CDR2 from the germline V gene are MNHNS and SASEGT. The CDR3 reads CASSFFAQSYEQYF. DNA of the CDR3: TGTGCCAGCAGCTTTTTCGCACAGTCCTACGAGCAGTACTTC.

This clonotype was recorded a few times. The chain combines TRBV27 with TRBJ2-1; D is unclear. Germline V CDR1 and CDR2: MNHEY, SMNVEV (reference sequence). V was cut by 4 bases and J by 5 bases, with 9 bases left in between. The CDR3 length is 13 residues. The CDR3 here is CASSYDPHNEQFF. The DNA of the CDR3 is TGTGCCAGCAGTTATGACCCCCACAATGAGCAGTTCTTC.

The table lists this clonotype with many counts. The chain combines TRBV12-3 or TRBV12-4 with TRBJ2-5; D gene uncertain. This CDR3 comprises 14 residues. Between the trimmed V and J ends, which lost 4 bases and 5 bases, there was a span of 14 bases. The CDR3 spells CASSSAGVWETQYF. CDR3 DNA sequence: TGTGCCAGCAGTTCAGCTGGTGTCTGGGAGACCCAGTACTTC.

The genes are TRBV5-1 and TRBJ1-1; 8 nucleotides agree with TRBD1. Trimming cost V 4 bases and J 12 bases; bases outside gene matches: 5. Per germline, CDR1 SGHRS and CDR2 YFSETQ. The CDR3 totals 11 residues. CDR3 nucleotide sequence: TGCGCCAGCAGCGACGGACAGGGAACTTTCTTT. As protein: CASSDGQGTFF.

The chain joins TRBV9 to TRBJ2-7; D gene unclear. The germline V and J ends were trimmed by 4 bases and 3 bases, with 14 bases remaining between them. Germline V gives CDR1 SGDLS, CDR2 YYNGEE. CDR3 length equals 14 residues. In nucleotides, the CDR3 is TGTGCCAGCAGCCCTAATGGAATCCTCTACGAGCAGTACTTC. This codes for CASSPNGILYEQYF. Full variable domain (missing parts from reference TRBV9 and TRBJ2-7): DSGVTQTPKHLITATGQRVTLRCSPRSGDLSVYWYQQSLDQGLQFLIQYYNGEERAKGNILERFSAQQFPDLHSELNLSSLELGDSALYFCASSPNGILYEQYFGPGTRLTVT.

The chain carries TRBV12-3 or TRBV12-4 and TRBJ2-3; perhaps TRBD1 as D (6 bases). Trimming shortened V by 5 bases and J by 4 bases, and 16 bases separated the two germline ends. This CDR3 is built from 15 residues. The CDR3 nucleotides read TGTGCCAGCAGTCCCGCGGACAGTCAGGCAGATACGCAGTATTTT. Protein product: CASSPADSQADTQYF.